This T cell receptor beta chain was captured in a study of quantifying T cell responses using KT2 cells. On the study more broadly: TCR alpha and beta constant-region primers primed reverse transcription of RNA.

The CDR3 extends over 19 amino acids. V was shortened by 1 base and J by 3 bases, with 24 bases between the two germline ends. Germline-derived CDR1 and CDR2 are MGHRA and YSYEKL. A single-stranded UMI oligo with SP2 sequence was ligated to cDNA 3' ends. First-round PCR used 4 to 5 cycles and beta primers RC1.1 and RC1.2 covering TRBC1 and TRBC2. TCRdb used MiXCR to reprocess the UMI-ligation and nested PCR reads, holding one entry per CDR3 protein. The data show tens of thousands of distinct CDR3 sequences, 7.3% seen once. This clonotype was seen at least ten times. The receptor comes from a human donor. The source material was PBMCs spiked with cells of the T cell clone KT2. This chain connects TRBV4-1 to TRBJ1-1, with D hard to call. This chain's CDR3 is CASSQVLPKVFRSDTEAFF. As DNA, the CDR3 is TGCGCCAGCAGCCAAGTACTCCCAAAGGTTTTTCGATCGGACACTGAAGCTTTCTTT.